This T cell receptor (beta chain) stems from a study of blood T cell repertoires in COVID-19. As for the study in general: PBMCs, B-cell-depleted T cells, or T cells were the source of the cDNA or gDNA that made up the material.

The CDR3 contains 16 residues. Germline lookup yields CDR1 MNHNY and CDR2 SVGAGI (reference sequence). With V trimmed by 0 bases and J by 5 bases, 4 bases remained unmatched. Libraries were prepared by immunoSEQ multiplex PCR; TCRdb keeps only in-frame clonotypes and omits some of them. Found here are roughly 73,000 clones, 81% of them singletons; the top ten hold 20% to 25%. The material sequenced was peripheral blood. This sequence originates from a woman aged 65 to 85 with acute or convalescent COVID-19. The chain couples TRBV6-6 to TRBJ1-5, with 10 bases aligning to TRBD1. This CDR3 reads CASSYSGQGLYQPQHF. CDR3 sequence (DNA): TGTGCCAGCAGTTACTCGGGACAGGGGTTGTATCAGCCCCAGCATTTT.